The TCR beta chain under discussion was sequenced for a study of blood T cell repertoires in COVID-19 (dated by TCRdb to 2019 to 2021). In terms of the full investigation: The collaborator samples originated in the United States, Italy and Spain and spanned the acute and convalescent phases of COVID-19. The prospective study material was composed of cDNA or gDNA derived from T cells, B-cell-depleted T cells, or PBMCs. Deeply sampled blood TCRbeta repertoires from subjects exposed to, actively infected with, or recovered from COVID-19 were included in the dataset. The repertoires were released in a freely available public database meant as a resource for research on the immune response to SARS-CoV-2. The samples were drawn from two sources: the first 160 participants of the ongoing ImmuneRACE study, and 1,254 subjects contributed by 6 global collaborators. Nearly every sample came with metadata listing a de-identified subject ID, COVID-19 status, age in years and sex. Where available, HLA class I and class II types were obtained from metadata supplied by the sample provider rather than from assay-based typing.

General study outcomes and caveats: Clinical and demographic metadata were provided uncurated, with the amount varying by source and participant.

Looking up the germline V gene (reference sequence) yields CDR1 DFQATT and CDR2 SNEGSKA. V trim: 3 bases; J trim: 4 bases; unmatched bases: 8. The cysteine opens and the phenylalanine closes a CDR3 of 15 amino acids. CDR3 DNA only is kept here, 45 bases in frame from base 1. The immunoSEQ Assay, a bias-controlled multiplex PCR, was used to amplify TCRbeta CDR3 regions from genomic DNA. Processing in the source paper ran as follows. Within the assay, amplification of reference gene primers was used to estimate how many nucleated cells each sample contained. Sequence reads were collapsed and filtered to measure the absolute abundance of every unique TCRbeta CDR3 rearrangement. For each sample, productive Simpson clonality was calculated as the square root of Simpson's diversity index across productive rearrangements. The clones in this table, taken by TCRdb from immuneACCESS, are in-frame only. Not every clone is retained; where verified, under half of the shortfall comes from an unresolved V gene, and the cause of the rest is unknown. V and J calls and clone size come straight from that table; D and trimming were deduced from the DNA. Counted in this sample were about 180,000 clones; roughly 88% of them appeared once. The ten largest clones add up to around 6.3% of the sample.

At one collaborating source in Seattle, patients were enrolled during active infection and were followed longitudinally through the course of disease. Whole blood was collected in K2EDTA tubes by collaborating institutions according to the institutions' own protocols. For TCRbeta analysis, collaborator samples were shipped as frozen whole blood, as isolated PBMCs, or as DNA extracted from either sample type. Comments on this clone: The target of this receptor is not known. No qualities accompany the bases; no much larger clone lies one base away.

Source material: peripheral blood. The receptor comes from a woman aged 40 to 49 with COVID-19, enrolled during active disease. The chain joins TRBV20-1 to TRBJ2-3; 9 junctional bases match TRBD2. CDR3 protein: CSASPLAGTPDTQYF. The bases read TGCAGTGCTAGTCCCCTAGCGGGGACCCCAGATACGCAGTATTTT.